The text below deals with one T cell receptor beta chain. Its antigen is still unknown. Base quality data are lacking; no much larger clone is found one base away. Separate from the roughly 650-subject first cohort, the validation cohort of about 130 subjects was the group to which the donors belonged. The data were obtained in a study of cytomegalovirus exposure and HLA in healthy donors (dated by TCRdb to between 2016 and 2019). Describing the broader study: According to a later analysis, the 100 to 150 validation repertoires were produced on the same platform as the approximately 600 repertoires of the first cohort. To predict cytomegalovirus infection status, the study combined high-throughput TCR immunosequencing, statistical association of individual TCRs with disease status, and machine learning. The study was designed to test whether signatures of past pathogen exposure could be identified by cataloging public T cell receptors. In addition to the first cohort of approximately 650 subjects, a separate validation cohort of approximately 130 different subjects was used. What the authors observed across the whole study: All 120 or so repertoires were used to score co-occurrence in the validation cohort in a later analysis, because that analysis had no HLA typing for the cohort. The classifier was reported to diagnose cytomegalovirus status with high specificity and sensitivity in both the original cohort and the validation cohort. Of the cluster scores, roughly 95% were above 0 in a later analysis, which found that TCRs clustered in the first cohort also tended to co-occur in the 120 or so validation repertoires. The study gave a list of about 160 TCR beta chains associated with cytomegalovirus. Across donors, most TCR sequences were observed very rarely, whereas some public TCRs were present in many individuals. The authors suggested that the approach could potentially be extended to other disease states and immunological phenotypes. In vitro tests confirmed that a few of the cytomegalovirus-associated TCR beta chains recognize cytomegalovirus antigens.

Taken from the germline V gene (reference sequence), the CDR1 and CDR2 loops are MNHEY and SMNVEV. The CDR3 holds 14 amino acids from the cysteine to the phenylalanine. Of all the DNA, just the CDR3 is kept, 42 bases in frame from base 1. Trimming costs V 4 bases and J 0 bases, and their ends lie 10 bases apart. Library construction relied on the immunoSEQ multiplex PCR assay. On the study's bioinformatics: To diagnose cytomegalovirus status from the catalog of TCR beta chain sequences, a statistical classification framework was built. The immuneACCESS repertoire file appears here via TCRdb, limited to in-frame rearrangements. These files lack a portion of the clones; in checked studies, under half of the deficit traces to unresolved V genes, and the cause of the others is not known. V and J calls and clone size are copied from that table; D and trimming were computed from the DNA. In all, the sample holds approximately 300,000 clones, and about 90% of those were seen once. The ten biggest clones cover approximately 1% of the sample.

The clonotype originates from a woman in her 30s in good health and CMV-seropositive. The chain couples TRBV27 to TRBJ2-7; no confident D gene assignment can be made. Material: PBMCs. The CDR3 has the sequence CASSYGGSSYEQYF. The nucleotide sequence is TGTGCCAGCAGTTACGGTGGATCCTCCTACGAGCAGTACTTC.